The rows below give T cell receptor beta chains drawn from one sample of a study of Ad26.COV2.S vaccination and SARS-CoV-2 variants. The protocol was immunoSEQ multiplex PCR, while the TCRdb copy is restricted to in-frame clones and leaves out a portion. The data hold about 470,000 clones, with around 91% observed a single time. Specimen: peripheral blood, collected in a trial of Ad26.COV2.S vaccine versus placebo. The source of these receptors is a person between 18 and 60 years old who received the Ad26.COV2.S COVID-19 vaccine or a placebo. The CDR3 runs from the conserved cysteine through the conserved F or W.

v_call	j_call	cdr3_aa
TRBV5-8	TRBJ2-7	CASSIGTLYEQYF
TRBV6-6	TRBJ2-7	CASSYAGIYEQYF
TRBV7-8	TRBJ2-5	CASSLVPLAAQETQYF
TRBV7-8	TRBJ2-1	CASSLQRESSYNEQFF
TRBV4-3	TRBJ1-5	CASSQGPLGNQPQHF
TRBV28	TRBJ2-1	CASSLSVKDRGYNEQFF
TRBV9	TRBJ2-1	CASSAGGSLSYNEQFF
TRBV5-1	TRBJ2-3	CASSLGLIQGAPPDTQYF
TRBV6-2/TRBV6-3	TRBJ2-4	CASSYGSSGWTRRLAKNIQYF
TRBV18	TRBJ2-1	CASSPRGQGAVNEQFF
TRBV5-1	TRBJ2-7	CASSPVGDLFGEQYF
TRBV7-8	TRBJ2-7	CASSLVVGTQYEQYF
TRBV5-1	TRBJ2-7	CASSSYGLTYEQYF
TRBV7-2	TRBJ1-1	CASTRGAMNTEAFF
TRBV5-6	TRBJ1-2	CASSLGQGAFANYGYTF
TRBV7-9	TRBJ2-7	CASSLDRGRREQYF
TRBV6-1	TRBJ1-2	CASSESQLPSYTF
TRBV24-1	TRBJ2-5	CATSDPQGGGETQYF
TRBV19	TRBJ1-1	CASSIGQFNTEAFF
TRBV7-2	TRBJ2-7	CASSPLAGDEQYF
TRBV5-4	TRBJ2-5	CASSLGTSGAGETQYF
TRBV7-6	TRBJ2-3	CASSPQNLYTDTQYF
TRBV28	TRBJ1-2	CASRTGTGLTLNYGYTF
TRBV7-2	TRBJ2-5	CASSFGTSGTSETQYF
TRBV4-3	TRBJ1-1	CASSQLAGGGLNTEAFF
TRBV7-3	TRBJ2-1	CASSLIGGGYNEQFF
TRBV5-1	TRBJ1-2	CASSAGQPFDYGYTF
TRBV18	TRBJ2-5	CASSAPGGGQETQYF
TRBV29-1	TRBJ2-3	CSVEQGRSTDTQYF
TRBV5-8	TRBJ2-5	CASSLTARRAQETQYF
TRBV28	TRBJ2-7	CASSQSAGGSYEQYF
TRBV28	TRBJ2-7	CASRLIGGVYEQYF
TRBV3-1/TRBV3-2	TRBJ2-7	CASSQGWRDYEQYF
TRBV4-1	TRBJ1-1	CASTQGWNTEAFF
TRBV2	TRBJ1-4	CASSELGGNEKLFF
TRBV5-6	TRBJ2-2	CASSLHYREGDTGELFF
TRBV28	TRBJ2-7	CASSRRTSGRSYEQYF
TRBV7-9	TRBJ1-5	CASSRGTGLSNQPQHF
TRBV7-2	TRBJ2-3	CASSLGSSGPTDTQYF
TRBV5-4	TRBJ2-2	CASSYRVANTGELFF
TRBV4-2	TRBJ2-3	CASSLGGDTQYF
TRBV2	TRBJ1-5	CASSGGGGGDSNQPQHF
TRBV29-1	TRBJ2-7	CSVGQARGYEQYF
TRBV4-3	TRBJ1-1	CASSQTDRGQGTEAFF
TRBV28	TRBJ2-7	CASSPAGTSYEQYF
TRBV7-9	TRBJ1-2	CASSTVGAGSGYTF
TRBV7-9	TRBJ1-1	CASNRGLTEAFF
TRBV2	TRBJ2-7	CASAPLISYEQYF